This T cell receptor (beta chain) was retrieved from a study of T cells after yellow fever vaccination. Study as a whole: The fractions with low cell numbers were processed using SMART-Seq v4 Ultra Low Input.

Per germline, CDR1 SGHDN and CDR2 FVKESK. This CDR3 has 12 amino acids. V was shortened by 0 bases and J by 10 bases, with 6 bases between the two germline ends. Findings of the study overall: In FACS-sorted repertoires, abundant clonotypes from the bulk population could appear as contaminants. Most primary-vaccination clones recurred post-booster (just under 98% CD4, about 87% CD8).

A process of 5'RACE template switching, which added a universal primer site and UMIs, was used to make TCR cDNA. TCRdb analysed the 5' RACE reads with MiXCR anew, one entry per CDR3 protein. The table shows approximately 300,000 distinct CDR3 sequences, with about 11% occurring only once. There are a few counts of this clonotype. The antigen is not known. The receptor's source is a young man who received the YFV17D yellow fever vaccine. Sequences were derived from CD4+ T cells sorted from PBMCs, sampled 45 days after the yellow fever booster vaccination. The chain is built from TRBV14 and TRBJ1-4, with no clear D. In DNA, the CDR3 is TGTGCCAGCAGCCAAGATAGGAGAAAACTGTTTTTT. It yields the protein CASSQDRRKLFF. The full variable domain, completed using reference TRBV14 and TRBJ1-4, is EAGVTQFPSHSVIEKGQTVTLRCDPISGHDNLYWYRRVMGKEIKFLLHFVKESKQDESGMPNNRFLAERTGGTYSTLKVQPAELEDSGVYFCASSQDRRKLFFGSGTQLSVL.